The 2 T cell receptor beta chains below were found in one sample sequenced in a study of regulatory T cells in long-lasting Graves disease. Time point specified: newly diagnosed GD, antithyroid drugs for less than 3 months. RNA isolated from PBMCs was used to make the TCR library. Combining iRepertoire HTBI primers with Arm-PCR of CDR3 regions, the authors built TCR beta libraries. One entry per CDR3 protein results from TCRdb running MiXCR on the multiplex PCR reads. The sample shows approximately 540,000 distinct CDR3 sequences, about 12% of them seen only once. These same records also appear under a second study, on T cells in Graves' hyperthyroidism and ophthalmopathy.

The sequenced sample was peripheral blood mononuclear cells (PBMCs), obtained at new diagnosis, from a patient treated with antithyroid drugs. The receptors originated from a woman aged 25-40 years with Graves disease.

DNA of the CDR3: TGCAGTGCTGGTATTCCGGGTCTTAACAATGAGCAGTTCTTC. It specifies CSAGIPGLNNEQFF. The chain links TRBV20-1 to TRBJ2-1; D is uncertain. The CDR3 has 14 residues. Germline V CDR1 and CDR2: DFQATT, SNEGSKA (reference sequence). Trimming took off 5 bases at V and 5 bases at J, with 16 bases between the two ends.

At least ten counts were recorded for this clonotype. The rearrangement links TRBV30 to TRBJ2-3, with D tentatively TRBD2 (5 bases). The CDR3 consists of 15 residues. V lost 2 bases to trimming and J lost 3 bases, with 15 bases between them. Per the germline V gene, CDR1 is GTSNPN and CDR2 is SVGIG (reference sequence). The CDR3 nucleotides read TGTGCCTGGAGTATCCGGGGTAGTCCGACAGATACGCAGTATTTT. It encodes CAWSIRGSPTDTQYF.